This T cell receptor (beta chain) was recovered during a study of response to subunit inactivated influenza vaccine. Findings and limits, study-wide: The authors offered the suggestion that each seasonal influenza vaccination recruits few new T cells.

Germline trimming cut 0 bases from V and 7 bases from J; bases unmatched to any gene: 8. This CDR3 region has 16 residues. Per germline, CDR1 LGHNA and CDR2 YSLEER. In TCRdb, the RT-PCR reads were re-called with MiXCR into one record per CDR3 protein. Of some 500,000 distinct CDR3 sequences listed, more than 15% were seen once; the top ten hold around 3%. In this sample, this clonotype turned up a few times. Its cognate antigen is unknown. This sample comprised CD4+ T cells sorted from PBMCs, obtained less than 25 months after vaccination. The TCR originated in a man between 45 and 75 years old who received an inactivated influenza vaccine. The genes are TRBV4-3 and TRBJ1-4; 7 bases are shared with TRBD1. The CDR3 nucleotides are TGCGCCAGCAGCCAAGATTGGACAGGCAGGGGTGAAAAACTGTTTTTT. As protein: CASSQDWTGRGEKLFF.